The clone carrying this TCR beta chain was recorded at least ten times. The antigen remains unidentified. This specimen comes from a study of T cells in Graves' hyperthyroidism and ophthalmopathy. Study conclusions and caveats: Ophthalmopathy was predicted by the model a median of about six months ahead of onset.

Participants, patients aged 18 to 65, had newly diagnosed hyperthyroidism with a duration under 2 months. Investigators excluded patients with uncontrolled infection, other autoimmune disease, pregnancy or lactation. Thyroid ultrasound, orbital computed tomography, clinical symptoms, and serum thyroxine and TRAb underpinned diagnoses. Using RNA transcripts as the source, TCR beta CDR3 regions were amplified. The HTBI primer set was used in a first-round RT-PCR of the TCR CDR3. TCRdb called the multiplex PCR reads again in MiXCR, with one record for every CDR3 protein. The repertoire holds about 420,000 distinct CDR3 sequences, with 15% to 18% as singletons. The clonotype originates from a woman aged 18-29 years with Graves' hyperthyroidism. The sequenced material came from blood.

Written as DNA, the CDR3 is TGCAGTGCTAGAGACCCGACCAGGGTCCGCAACGAGCAGTACTTC. It yields the protein CSARDPTRVRNEQYF. V and J are TRBV20-1 and TRBJ2-7; TRBD1 might be the D (5 bases). CDR1 and CDR2 from the germline V gene are DFQATT and SNEGSKA (reference sequence). The V gene lost 0 bases and the J gene lost 5 bases, with 17 bases spanning the gap. The CDR3 has 15 amino acids.